This entry concerns a single TCR beta chain. The germline V and J ends were trimmed by 2 bases and 3 bases, with 16 bases remaining between them. CDR1 is LNHDA and CDR2 is SQIVND in the germline V gene (reference sequence). The CDR3 extends over 16 amino acids. Measured with immunoSEQ multiplex PCR; TCRdb has only the in-frame clones, and not every one. Among around 500,000 clones listed, 70% to 90% were seen once. This entry comes from a study of blood T cell repertoires in COVID-19. Study at large: Collection of acute and convalescent COVID-19 samples took place in the United States, Italy and Spain. In each case, the material was cDNA or gDNA derived from T cells, B-cell-depleted T cells, or PBMCs.

V gene TRBV19 combines with J gene TRBJ1-2; D might be TRBD1 (5 bases). This clonotype was sampled from a human donor in a cohort sampled during active COVID-19. What was sequenced was peripheral blood. CDR3 coding DNA: TGTGCCAGTAGTATACGAGCGGGAGGGGTTGACTATGGCTACACCTTC. Amino acid sequence: CASSIRAGGVDYGYTF.